This TCR beta chain appears in the sequencing data of a study of blood T cell repertoires in COVID-19. The wider study: Samples of COVID-19 (acute and convalescent) were obtained from the United States, Italy and Spain.

Germline CDR1 and CDR2: MDHEN and SYDVKM. V dropped 10 bases and J dropped 4 bases, with 10 bases sitting between them. There are 11 residues in the CDR3. As originally analysed: Amplification with reference gene primers provided the estimates of nucleated cell counts. Generated by immunoSEQ multiplex PCR, the TCRdb table keeps only in-frame clones and is missing some. V and J calls and clone size are those listed in that table; D and trimming were worked out from the DNA. The table lists approximately 49,000 clones, approximately 91% of them singletons. The chain links TRBV28 to TRBJ1-2; the D is unclear. Sequenced input: peripheral blood. The source is a man aged 50 to 60 with active COVID-19. CDR3 residues: CAIRSVYGYTF. The DNA for the CDR3 is TGTGCCATCCGGTCGGTCTATGGCTACACCTTC.